This is a list of T cell receptor beta chains from one sample in a study of shared clonotypes between healthy human individuals. Clones were read by immunoSEQ multiplex PCR, and TCRdb kept only the in-frame ones, dropping some. The sample carries approximately 2.1 million clones, 80% to 95% recorded once. Source material: naive CD4+ T cells from PBMCs. These receptor sequences come from a young man in good health. Some clones in this sample may be carry-over from other donors' samples. Both conserved end residues are part of each CDR3. A D gene is named only where the DNA matches it firmly. A row's size may be missing; if present it is once, few, many or a size class.

v_gene	d_gene	abundance	j_gene	CDR3nt	CDR3aa
TRBV11-2	.	.	TRBJ2-3	TGTGCCAGCAGGGCCGGGCCATCGCAGTATTTT	CASRAGPSQYF
TRBV25-1	TRBD1	.	TRBJ2-1	TGTGCCAGCAGTGAAGACCAGGGGGTGGGGAACAATGAGCAGTTCTTC	CASSEDQGVGNNEQFF
TRBV5-1	.	.	TRBJ1-4	TGCGCCAGCAGCTTCGTAGGGGCCGATGAAAAACTGTTTTTT	CASSFVGADEKLFF
TRBV6-5	.	.	TRBJ2-7	TGTGCCAGCAGTTACACAGGGCTGACCTACGAGCAGTACTTC	CASSYTGLTYEQYF
TRBV18	TRBD1	.	TRBJ2-4	TGTGCCAGCTCACCGGACAGGGTGGCCAAAAACATTCAGTACTTC	CASSPDRVAKNIQYF
TRBV4-3	.	.	TRBJ2-1	TGCGCCAGCAGCCAAGAGGTCAGAGGGCAGCAGTTCTTC	CASSQEVRGQQFF
TRBV11-2	.	.	TRBJ1-2	TGTGCCAGCAGCTTAGTTCGGGGGGCGAGCGGTGGCTACACCTTC	CASSLVRGASGGYTF
TRBV4-3	.	.	TRBJ2-1	TGCGCCAGCAGCCAAGAGGGGGGACGGGGTAGCTCCTACAATGAGCAGTTCTTC	CASSQEGGRGSSYNEQFF
TRBV9	TRBD2	.	TRBJ2-5	TGTGCCAGCAGCGGAGGAGCGGGAGGGGCACAAGGGACCCAGTACTTC	CASSGGAGGAQGTQYF
TRBV9	.	.	TRBJ2-1	TGTGCCAGCAGCGTAGGGTCGCAGGGGCAGTACAATGAGCAGTTCTTC	CASSVGSQGQYNEQFF
TRBV7-2	.	.	TRBJ2-7	TGTGCCAGCAGCCAAAAGCGTAGGCACGAGCAGTACTTC	CASSQKRRHEQYF
TRBV5-1	.	.	TRBJ1-2	TGCGCCAGCAGCTTGGGGGCAGCGCTAGCGGTAGGGAATGGCTACACCTTC	CASSLGAALAVGNGYTF
TRBV29-1	TRBD2	.	TRBJ2-1	TGCAGCGTCCTGGGAGGGGCGTTGGGGGATGAGCAGTTCTTC	CSVLGGALGDEQFF
TRBV2	TRBD2	.	TRBJ2-7	TGTGCCAGCGAGAGCGGGAGGGGAGACGAGCAGTACTTC	CASESGRGDEQYF
TRBV9	TRBD2	.	TRBJ2-2	TGTGCCAGCAGCGTTCTTGCTAGCGGGAGTGGCGGGGAGCTGTTTTTT	CASSVLASGSGGELFF
TRBV11-2	TRBD2	once	TRBJ2-2	TGTGCCAGCAGCCTGCGATCGACTAGCGGGACCGGGGAGCTGTTTTTT	CASSLRSTSGTGELFF
TRBV7-6	TRBD2	.	TRBJ2-7	TGTGCCAGCAGCTTAAGGACTAGCGGGATGAAGAACGAGCAGTACTTC	CASSLRTSGMKNEQYF